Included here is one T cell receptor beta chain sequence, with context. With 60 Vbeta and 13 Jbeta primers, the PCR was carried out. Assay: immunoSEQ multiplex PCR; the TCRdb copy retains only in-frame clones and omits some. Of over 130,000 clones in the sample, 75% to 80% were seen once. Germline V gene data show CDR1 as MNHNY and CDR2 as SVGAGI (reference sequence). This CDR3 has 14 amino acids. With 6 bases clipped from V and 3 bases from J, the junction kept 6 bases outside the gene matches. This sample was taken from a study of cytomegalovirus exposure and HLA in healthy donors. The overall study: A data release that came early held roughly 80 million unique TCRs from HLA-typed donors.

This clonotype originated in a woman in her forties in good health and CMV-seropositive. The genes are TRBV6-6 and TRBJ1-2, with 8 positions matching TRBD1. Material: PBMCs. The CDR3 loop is CASRSGGLDYGYTF. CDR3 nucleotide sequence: TGTGCCAGCAGGTCAGGGGGCCTGGACTATGGCTACACCTTC.